Listed here are 25 T cell receptor beta chains from one sample, sequenced in a study of beta chain features in type 1 diabetes. Every isolated RNA sample was fully reverse transcribed, so sequencing captured expressed TCRB transcripts. The method was immunoSEQ multiplex PCR; TCRdb's version includes in-frame clones alone and lacks a portion of them. The sample lists about 220,000 clones, roughly 11% seen once, with less than 1.5% in the top ten. The specimen sequenced was central memory CD4+ T cells from blood. These receptors were collected from a man between 18 and 35 years old in good health.

The rearrangement joins TRBV7-2 to TRBJ2-1, with 15 nucleotides matching TRBD2. The CDR3 sequence is 16 residues long. Germline V CDR1 and CDR2: SGHTA, FQGNSA. The junction had 6 bases not matched to a gene; V was cut back by 3 bases and J by 9 bases. The CDR3 region has the DNA TGTGCCAGCAGCTTGGGCGGACTAGCGGGAGGGTTTGAGCAGTTCTTC. It encodes CASSLGGLAGGFEQFF.

This clone was counted between two and nine times. The rearrangement uses TRBV6-6 and TRBJ2-1; D remains ambiguous. CDR3 size: 13 residues. With 6 bases removed from V and 2 bases from J, the gap between germline ends came to 8 bases. Per the germline V gene, CDR1 is MNHNY and CDR2 is SVGAGI (reference sequence). This CDR3 reads CASSFGTYNEQFF. The CDR3 DNA sequence: TGTGCCAGCAGCTTCGGTACCTACAATGAGCAGTTCTTC.

Only a few counts were recorded for this clone. The V gene is TRBV28, the J gene TRBJ2-7, with D possibly matching TRBD1 (5 bases). Germline CDR1 MDHEN, CDR2 SYDVKM. This CDR3 contains 14 residues. Trimming shortened V by 2 bases and J by 5 bases, and 13 bases separated the two germline ends. The CDR3 DNA follows: TGTGCCAGCAGTTTAGGCAGGGTAACCCACGAGCAGTACTTC. It is translated as CASSLGRVTHEQYF. The full variable domain, with the rest looked up from reference TRBV28 and TRBJ2-7, is DVKVTQSSRYLVKRTGEKVFLECVQDMDHENMFWYRQDPGLGLRLIYFSYDVKMKEKGDIPEGYSVSREKKERFSLILESASTNQTSMYLCASSLGRVTHEQYFGPGTRLTVT.

This rearrangement joins TRBV15 to TRBJ2-1; D might be TRBD1 or TRBD2, each matching 5 bases. The CDR3 totals 12 residues. V lost 0 bases, J lost 14 bases, and 11 bases lay in between. CDR1 and CDR2 from the germline V gene are LNHNV and YYDKDF (reference sequence). CDR3 sequence: CATSRDGTREFF. The CDR3 DNA is TGTGCCACCAGCAGAGATGGGACCCGGGAGTTCTTC.

This clone was detected only a few times. The sample has other DNA sequences that encode this CDR3 too. The chain has TRBV2 and TRBJ2-5; 8 nucleotides match TRBD1. Losses at the gene ends were 6 bases for V and 5 bases for J; bases not matched to a gene: 8. The CDR3 consists of 14 residues. CDR1 and CDR2 from the germline V gene are SNHLY and FYNNEI. The CDR3 DNA sequence: TGTGCCAGCAGCCCCGGACAGGGAGGTGAGACCCAGTACTTC. Translating it yields CASSPGQGGETQYF.

This clone was recorded a few times. A far larger clone is just one base off, so this is likely a read error. This chain uses TRBV5-1 with TRBJ2-7; TRBD1 might be the D (6 bases). Per the germline V gene, CDR1 is SGHRS and CDR2 is YFSETQ. Trimming pared 1 base from V and 3 bases from J, leaving 11 bases between. CDR3 length equals 14 residues. The CDR3 bases are TGCGCCAGCAGCTTGAGCGGACAGAACTACGAGCAGTACTTC. Residues: CASSLSGQNYEQYF.

This clone was picked up many times. The J gene is TRBJ1-4, the V gene TRBV30; D gene unclear. CDR1 GTSNPN and CDR2 SVGIG come from the germline V gene (reference sequence). The CDR3 sequence is 13 residues long. Trimming removed 5 bases at V and 3 bases at J, with 10 bases between. The CDR3 loop is CAWSSPPNEKLFF. CDR3 in DNA: TGTGCCTGGTCGTCGCCCCCTAATGAAAAACTGTTTTTT.

The rearrangement joins TRBV30 to TRBJ1-1; D might be TRBD1 (5 bases). The V and J ends lost 1 base and 6 bases respectively, with 18 bases between them. CDR1 is GTSNPN, CDR2 SVGIG, per germline (reference sequence). CDR3 length: 15 amino acids. The CDR3 coding sequence is TGTGCCTGGAGTGGGACTTCAAGGGGTTTCGCTGAAGCTTTCTTT. It yields the protein CAWSGTSRGFAEAFF.

The V gene is TRBV4-3, the J gene TRBJ2-1; no reliable D call. The germline CDR1 and CDR2 sequences are LGHNA and YSLEER. The CDR3 covers 14 residues. Trimming took off 0 bases at V and 3 bases at J, with 6 bases between the two ends. The CDR3 here is CASSQEPYYNEQFF. The CDR3, as DNA: TGCGCCAGCAGCCAAGAGCCATACTACAATGAGCAGTTCTTC.

The genes are TRBV27 and TRBJ2-3, with unresolved D. The germline V gene encodes CDR1 MNHEY and CDR2 SMNVEV (reference sequence). The CDR3 runs 16 residues. Trimming cost V 4 bases and J 2 bases, with 16 bases left between them. The chain's CDR3 is CASSYDPTRSTDTQYF. The CDR3, as DNA: TGTGCCAGCAGTTATGACCCCACCAGATCCACAGATACGCAGTATTTT.

The genes are TRBV29-1 and TRBJ1-2; a weak D match, TRBD1 (5 bases). V lost 3 bases and J lost 8, with 16 bases in between. CDR1 and CDR2 (germline): SQVTM, ANQGSEA. CDR3 length equals 13 residues. CDR3 region: CSVDTGGAVGYTF. The CDR3, as DNA: TGCAGCGTTGATACGGGAGGGGCGGTAGGCTACACCTTC.

The V and J genes are TRBV5-1 and TRBJ2-7, with 11 bases lining up with TRBD1. Per germline, CDR1 SGHRS and CDR2 YFSETQ. V dropped 4 bases and J dropped 3; count of bases not matched to a gene: 6. This CDR3 has 15 residues. The CDR3 DNA follows: TGCGCCAGCAGCCCCTGGACAGGGGGCCTCTACGAGCAGTACTTC. Translated: CASSPWTGGLYEQYF.

The rearrangement uses TRBV30 and TRBJ1-2; D gene uncertain. This CDR3 has 13 residues. CDR1 GTSNPN and CDR2 SVGIG come from the germline V gene (reference sequence). Trimming left V 4 bases short and J 4 bases short, with 13 bases between. CDR3 sequence reads: CAWTRESGYGYTF. CDR3 DNA: TGTGCCTGGACAAGGGAATCGGGCTATGGCTACACCTTC.

This clone was seen more than once but under ten times. The V call is TRBV29-1, the J call TRBJ2-1, with D possibly matching TRBD2 (5 bases). CDR1 and CDR2 (germline): SQVTM, ANQGSEA. There are 13 residues in the CDR3. Trimming shortened V by 1 base and J by 7 bases, and 11 bases separated the two germline ends. The CDR3 here is CSVEGVGGNEQFF. In nucleotides, the CDR3 is TGCAGCGTTGAAGGGGTAGGCGGGAATGAGCAGTTCTTC.

CDR3: CSVEGPLNTGELFF. The CDR3, as DNA: TGCAGCGTTGAAGGACCGCTGAACACCGGGGAGCTGTTTTTT. This rearrangement joins TRBV29-1 to TRBJ2-2; D is unclear. Germline CDR1 reads SQVTM; CDR2 reads ANQGSEA. This CDR3 has 14 residues. V shed 1 base and J shed 1 base, with 7 bases lying between them.

There are a few counts of this clone. The chain joins TRBV4-1 to TRBJ2-7; no reliable D call. The CDR3 extends over 15 amino acids. Trimming cost V 4 bases and J 0 bases, with 13 bases left between them. The germline gives CDR1 MGHRA, CDR2 YSYEKL. DNA of the CDR3: TGCGCCAGCAGCCGATTAACCTTGGACTCCTACGAGCAGTACTTC. Amino acid sequence: CASSRLTLDSYEQYF.

V usage is TRBV5-1 and J usage is TRBJ2-7, with TRBD2 matching 15 bases. The V gene end was trimmed by 2 bases and the J gene end by 4 bases; junction bases not matched to a gene: 13. Germline V gene lookup returns CDR1 SGHRS and CDR2 YFSETQ. The CDR3 runs to 19 residues. CDR3 nucleotides: TGCGCCAGCAGCTTACCCTACCTGGGACTAGCGGGAGGACAATACGAGCAGTACTTC. Encoded protein: CASSLPYLGLAGGQYEQYF.

The chain recombines TRBV7-8 with TRBJ2-2; D unresolved. Trimming cost V 0 bases and J 7 bases, with 6 bases left between them. CDR3 size: 13 residues. Germline CDR1 reads SGHVS; CDR2 reads FQNEAQ. The CDR3 spells CASSLAKSGELFF. DNA of the CDR3: TGTGCCAGCAGCTTAGCGAAGAGCGGGGAGCTGTTTTTT. Full variable domain (missing parts from reference TRBV7-8 and TRBJ2-2): GAGVSQSPRYKVAKRGQDVALRCDPISGHVSLFWYQQALGQGPEFLTYFQNEAQLDKSGLPSDRFFAERPEGSVSTLKIQRTQQEDSAVYLCASSLAKSGELFFGEGSRLTVL.

V and J are TRBV4-3 and TRBJ1-2; D call uncertain. The V end was cut by 3 bases, the J end by 4 bases, with 21 bases between. Germline CDR1 LGHNA, CDR2 YSLEER. This CDR3 has 17 residues. This CDR3 is CASSHISTGLAVYGYTF. DNA for the CDR3: TGCGCCAGCAGCCATATTAGTACCGGGTTAGCGGTCTATGGCTACACCTTC.

A few counts support this clone. The chain links TRBV4-1 to TRBJ2-7; no firm D call. The length of the CDR3 is 15 residues. V was clipped by 1 base and J by 0 bases, with 10 bases between them. The germline CDR1 and CDR2 sequences are MGHRA and YSYEKL. The CDR3 DNA follows: TGCGCCAGCAGCCAAGTCAGGCTAAGCTCCTACGAGCAGTACTTC. Translated, it gives CASSQVRLSSYEQYF.

This clone was detected ten times or more. J is TRBJ2-7 and V is TRBV10-3, with D possibly matching TRBD2 (5 bases). Per the germline V gene, CDR1 is ENHRY and CDR2 is SYGVKD. Trimming pared 4 bases from V and 2 bases from J, leaving 9 bases between. This CDR3 is 13 amino acids long. This CDR3 is CAISGQEAYEQYF. The CDR3 region has the DNA TGTGCCATCAGTGGGCAGGAGGCCTACGAGCAGTACTTC.

The chain combines TRBV18 with TRBJ2-3; D ambiguous. Trimming cost V 1 base and J 0 bases, with 11 bases left between them. CDR3 length: 16 residues. Germline assignment: CDR1 KGHSH and CDR2 LQKENI. CDR3 coding DNA: TGTGCCAGCTCACCACGAAGCACCTATAGCACAGATACGCAGTATTTT. Amino acid sequence: CASSPRSTYSTDTQYF.

This clone has more than one count but fewer than ten. The chain joins TRBV7-2 to TRBJ2-6; D possibly corresponds to TRBD2 (5 bases). The germline V gene has CDR1 SGHTA and CDR2 FQGNSA. The CDR3 loop spans 18 amino acids. Trimming shortened V by 2 bases and J by 0 bases, and 14 bases separated the two germline ends. The CDR3, as DNA: TGTGCCAGCAGCTTAAGGGAAGGGAGAAACTCTGGGGCCAACGTCCTGACTTTC. Residues: CASSLREGRNSGANVLTF.

This chain links TRBV29-1 with TRBJ1-4; D possibly corresponds to TRBD1 (5 bases). The CDR3 is 14 residues long. Germline V gene data show CDR1 as SQVTM and CDR2 as ANQGSEA. Deletions cut 0 bases from V and 5 bases from J, with 10 bases between. The CDR3 is CSVEDGAANEKLFF. The CDR3 DNA sequence: TGCAGCGTTGAAGATGGGGCAGCAAATGAAAAACTGTTTTTT. The whole variable domain, remainder taken from reference TRBV29-1 and TRBJ1-4, is SAVISQKPSRDICQRGTSLTIQCQVDSQVTMMFWYRQQPGQSLTLIATANQGSEATYESGFVIDKFPISRPNLTFSTLTVSNMSPEDSSIYLCSVEDGAANEKLFFGSGTQLSVL.

This clone was observed a few times. The V and J genes are TRBV5-1 and TRBJ2-7; D is possibly TRBD2 (6 bases). The CDR3 sequence is 13 residues long. CDR1 is SGHRS and CDR2 is YFSETQ in the germline V gene. The V gene lost 6 bases and the J gene lost 2 bases, with 12 bases spanning the gap. CDR3 DNA sequence: TGCGCCAGCACGGATAGCGGCCCCTACGAGCAGTACTTC. Translating it yields CASTDSGPYEQYF. Variable domain in full (rest from reference TRBV5-1 and TRBJ2-7): KAGVTQTPRYLIKTRGQQVTLSCSPISGHRSVSWYQQTPGQGLQFLFEYFSETQRNKGNFPGRFSGRQFSNSRSEMNVSTLELGDSALYLCASTDSGPYEQYFGPGTRLTVT.